This entry describes one T cell receptor (beta chain). What antigen it recognizes has not been identified. Base qualities were left out, and no much larger clone turns up one base away. The data were obtained in a study of sequential checkpoint blockade in melanoma (dated by TCRdb to the late 2010s). Regarding the research as a whole: Patients were assigned by 1:1 randomization to either first-line nivolumab followed by ipilimumab (arm A) or ipilimumab followed by nivolumab (arm B). Maintenance nivolumab was given following each of the two trial sequences.

Study-wide conclusions, independent of this receptor: The model for predicting response that combines TCR metrics with mutation burden needs to be validated in larger, independent patient cohorts.

A distance of 13 bases separates the germline ends of V and J, which lose 3 bases and 0 bases respectively. Taken from cysteine to phenylalanine, the CDR3 has 15 residues. Left in the record is the CDR3 DNA by itself, 45 bases read in frame from the first base. CDR1 and CDR2, looked up from the germline V gene, are SQVTM and ANQGSEA. The sample's treatment or condition label, in plain terms: randomized to nivolumab then ipilimumab (arm A) or the reverse (arm B). None of the patients in the trial had previously been given DNA-damaging chemotherapy. A FACS Aria II flow cytometer was used to sort live CD3+CD8+ cells that were negative for CD19 and CD56 from thawed PBMCs. Samples were obtained from patients with melanoma enrolled in CheckMate 064, a randomized, open-label phase II trial of sequential checkpoint blockade. Peripheral blood mononuclear cells were collected by leukapheresis, purified using Ficoll-Paque, and frozen in human serum containing about 11% DMSO. Right after sorting, the blood CD3+CD8+ cells were verified to be >95% pure, and DNA extraction followed.

TCRbeta CDR3 regions were immunosequenced from genomic DNA with the immunoSEQ Assay. Genomic DNA was amplified by bias-controlled multiplex PCR before high-throughput sequencing. The source study handled its data this way. To quantify the absolute abundance of each unique TCRbeta CDR3 region, the sequences were collapsed and filtered. Clonality, defined as 1 minus Pielou's evenness, was calculated using productive rearrangements only. A previously published method was used to identify clones whose frequencies were significantly greater in on-treatment samples than in baseline samples. This immuneACCESS table, as held by TCRdb, lists in-frame sequences with V and J called but not all clones. Of the missing ones, under half trace to an unresolved V gene in checked studies; the others have no known cause. V and J calls and clone size are given by that table; D and trimming were obtained from the DNA. This sample gives 5,500 to 6,500 clones in total; around 59% of them show up just once. The top ten constitute less than 20% of the sample.

The receptor comes from a human donor with melanoma. Material: CD8+ T cells sorted from blood (inferred from file names), obtained from a patient given nivolumab and ipilimumab in sequence. The V and J segments used are TRBV29-1 and TRBJ2-3; the D segment could be TRBD2, given 6 matching bases. The CDR3: CSVELTSPSTDTQYF. In nucleotide form, the sequence is TGCAGCGTTGAGCTAACTAGCCCTAGCACAGATACGCAGTATTTT.